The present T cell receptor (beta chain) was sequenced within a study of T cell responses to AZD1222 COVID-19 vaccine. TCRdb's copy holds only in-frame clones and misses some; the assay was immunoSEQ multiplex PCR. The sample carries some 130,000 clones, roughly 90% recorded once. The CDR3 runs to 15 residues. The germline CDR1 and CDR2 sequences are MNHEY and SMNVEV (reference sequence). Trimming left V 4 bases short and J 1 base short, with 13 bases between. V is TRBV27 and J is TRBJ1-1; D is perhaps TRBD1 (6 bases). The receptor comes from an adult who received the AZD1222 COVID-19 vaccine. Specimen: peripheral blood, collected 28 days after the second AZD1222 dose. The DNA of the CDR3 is TGTGCCAGCAGTTCCGCGGGGGCAGGGAACACTGAAGCTTTCTTT. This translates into CASSSAGAGNTEAFF.